These T cell receptor beta chains were read from a single sample in a study of shared clonotypes between healthy human individuals. The repertoire was sequenced with immunoSEQ multiplex PCR; TCRdb's copy has only in-frame clones and lacks some. The repertoire holds 450,000 to 600,000 clones, with 70% to 80% as singletons. Sequenced material: PBMCs. Receptor source: a woman in her thirties or forties in good health. Some clones in this sample may be carry-over from other donors' samples. Each CDR3 is given with its conserved first and last residue. A D gene is named only where the DNA matches it firmly. Clone size appears in some rows only: once, few, many, or a class for an expanded clone.

TRBJ1-1	TRBV5-4	-	-	CASSPGSDRTNTEAFF	TGTGCCAGCAGCCCGGGTTCAGACAGGACGAACACTGAAGCTTTCTTT
TRBJ2-5	TRBV4-2	-	-	CASTRDPGLEETQYF	TGTGCCAGCACCCGTGACCCCGGGCTAGAAGAGACCCAGTACTTC
TRBJ2-5	TRBV29-1	-	TRBD2	CSVSPASGVETQYF	TGCAGCGTAAGCCCGGCTAGCGGTGTGGAGACCCAGTACTTC
TRBJ1-1	TRBV7-9	-	-	CASSLTINTEAFF	TGTGCCAGCAGCTTGACAATTAACACTGAAGCTTTCTTT
TRBJ2-1	TRBV6-5	-	TRBD2	CASSLRSGRFNEQFF	TGTGCCAGCAGTTTACGTAGCGGGAGGTTCAATGAGCAGTTCTTC
TRBJ1-2	TRBV5-4	-	-	CASSLVGAYGYTF	TGTGCCAGCAGCTTGGTTGGCGCCTATGGCTACACCTTC
TRBJ1-2	TRBV11-2	-	-	CASSLVKRNYGYTF	TGTGCCAGCAGCTTAGTGAAGCGGAACTATGGCTACACCTTC
TRBJ2-2	TRBV27	few	-	CASKFGRNTGELFF	TGTGCCAGCAAGTTCGGGAGGAACACCGGGGAGCTGTTTTTT
TRBJ1-2	TRBV18	-	TRBD1	CASSPKSGGDGYTF	TGTGCCAGCTCACCGAAGTCAGGGGGCGATGGCTACACCTTC
TRBJ1-3	TRBV19	-	-	CASSVRTGTGNTIYF	TGTGCCAGTAGTGTGCGGACGGGGACTGGAAACACCATATATTTT
TRBJ1-5	TRBV7-2	-	TRBD1	CASSSTGGDQPQHF	TGTGCCAGCAGTTCAACAGGGGGGGATCAGCCCCAGCATTTT
TRBJ2-3	TRBV7-3	-	-	CASSLGHGGTQYF	TGTGCCAGCAGCCTGGGGCACGGGGGCACGCAGTATTTT
TRBJ2-4	TRBV2	-	-	CASSELTPRAKNIQYF	TGTGCCAGCAGTGAGTTAACGCCAAGGGCCAAAAACATTCAGTACTTC
TRBJ2-5	TRBV4-3	once	TRBD2	CASSQAGSGSVETQYF	TGCGCCAGCAGCCAAGCCGGTAGCGGGAGTGTAGAGACCCAGTACTTC
TRBJ1-5	TRBV10-3	-	TRBD1	CAISGPGQEKQPQHF	TGTGCCATCAGTGGCCCGGGACAGGAGAAACAGCCCCAGCATTTT
TRBJ2-1	TRBV27	-	TRBD2	CASKDRIAGGPNEQFF	TGTGCCAGCAAAGACCGAATAGCGGGAGGGCCAAATGAGCAGTTCTTC
TRBJ2-1	TRBV5-1	-	TRBD2	CASSNLAGKFF	TGCGCCAGCAGCAATCTAGCGGGCAAGTTCTTC
TRBJ1-5	TRBV4-2	-	-	CASSQGMDQPQHF	TGTGCCAGCAGCCAAGGGATGGATCAGCCCCAGCATTTT
TRBJ1-2	TRBV28	-	-	CASSRGYYGYTF	TGTGCCAGCAGTCGCGGATACTATGGCTACACCTTC
TRBJ1-4	TRBV5-5	-	-	CASSLYWDTSNEKLFF	TGTGCCAGCAGCTTATACTGGGACACCTCTAATGAAAAACTGTTTTTT
TRBJ1-1	TRBV11-2	-	-	CASSLELAGLNTEAFF	TGTGCCAGTAGCTTAGAACTTGCAGGGCTGAACACTGAAGCTTTCTTT
TRBJ2-7	TRBV27	-	-	CASSPLGSFEQYF	TGTGCCAGCAGTCCCCTGGGTAGCTTCGAGCAGTACTTC
TRBJ2-7	TRBV7-8	-	TRBD2	CASSPSTSGYEQYF	TGTGCCAGCAGCCCTTCGACTAGCGGCTACGAGCAGTACTTC
TRBJ2-1	TRBV5-1	once	-	CASSHEAAGNEQFF	TGCGCCAGCAGCCACGAGGCTGCCGGCAATGAGCAGTTCTTC
TRBJ1-5	TRBV2	once	-	CASSLTSSNQPQHF	TGTGCCAGCAGCCTGACATCGAGCAATCAGCCCCAGCATTTT
TRBJ2-7	TRBV7-3	-	-	CASSLKVGGSGDFYEQYF	TGTGCCAGCAGCTTAAAGGTAGGCGGGTCAGGGGATTTCTACGAGCAGTACTTC
TRBJ2-2	TRBV10-3	-	TRBD1	CAISGVTGGDGGELFF	TGTGCCATCAGTGGGGTTACAGGGGGCGACGGCGGGGAGCTGTTTTTT
TRBJ2-2	TRBV28	-	-	CASQQNTGELFF	TGTGCCAGCCAACAGAACACCGGGGAGCTGTTTTTT
TRBJ2-1	TRBV19	-	TRBD2	CASSKFSGLAGDNEQFF	TGTGCCAGTAGTAAATTTTCGGGACTAGCGGGGGACAATGAGCAGTTCTTC
TRBJ1-5	TRBV30	-	-	CAWSMGGPLNF	TGTGCCTGGAGTATGGGGGGACCTTTGAATTTT
TRBJ2-3	TRBV5-1	-	-	CASSLAFGRARGDTQYF	TGCGCCAGCAGCTTGGCCTTCGGAAGGGCCCGGGGAGATACGCAGTATTTT
TRBJ2-3	TRBV9	-	TRBD1	CASSVEGARGDTQYF	TGTGCCAGCAGCGTCGAGGGGGCTAGGGGTGATACGCAGTATTTT
TRBJ2-1	TRBV28	-	TRBD2	CASTRLAGRNHEQFF	TGTGCCAGCACCAGACTAGCGGGGAGAAACCATGAGCAGTTCTTC
TRBJ1-3	TRBV2	once	-	CASTVSAAGNTIYF	TGTGCCAGCACAGTGTCGGCGGCTGGAAACACCATATATTTT
TRBJ2-3	TRBV30	-	TRBD1	CAWSAMDRAADTQYF	TGTGCCTGGAGCGCAATGGACAGGGCGGCAGATACGCAGTATTTT
TRBJ2-4	TRBV28	-	-	CASSSPGLPSRYF	TGTGCCAGCAGCTCCCCTGGGCTGCCTAGCAGATACTTC